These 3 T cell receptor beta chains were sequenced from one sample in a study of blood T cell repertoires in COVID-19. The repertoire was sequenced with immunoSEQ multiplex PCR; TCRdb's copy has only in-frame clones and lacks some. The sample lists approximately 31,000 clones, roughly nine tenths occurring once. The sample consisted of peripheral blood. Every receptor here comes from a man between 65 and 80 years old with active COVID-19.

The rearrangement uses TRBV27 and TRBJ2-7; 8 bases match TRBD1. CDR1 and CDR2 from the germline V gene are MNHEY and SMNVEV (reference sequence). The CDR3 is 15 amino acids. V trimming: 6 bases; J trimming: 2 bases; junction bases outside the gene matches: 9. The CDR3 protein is CASRYGQGRAYEQYF. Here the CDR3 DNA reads TGTGCCAGCAGGTACGGACAGGGCCGGGCCTACGAGCAGTACTTC.

The CDR3 loop reads CASRISGGGETQYF. The CDR3 DNA is TGTGCCAGCAGGATTAGCGGGGGGGGAGAGACCCAGTACTTC. The chain recombines TRBV6-5 with TRBJ2-5; TRBD2 aligns across 11 bases. This CDR3 region has 14 residues. Germline V lookup: CDR1 MNHEY, CDR2 SVGAGI. The V gene end was trimmed by 6 bases and the J gene end by 4 bases; junction bases not matched to a gene: 4.

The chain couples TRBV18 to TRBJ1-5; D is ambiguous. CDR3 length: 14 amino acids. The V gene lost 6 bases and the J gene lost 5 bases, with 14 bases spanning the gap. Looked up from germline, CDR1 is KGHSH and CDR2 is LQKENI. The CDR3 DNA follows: TGTGCCAGCTCCGTAGAACTGCAACATCAGCCCCAGCATTTT. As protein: CASSVELQHQPQHF.